This is a list of T cell receptor beta chains from one sample in a study of T-cell reconstitution after alpha-beta-depleted transplantation in children. TCRdb passed the PCR reads through MiXCR, listing each CDR3 protein once. The sample carries 700,000 to 950,000 distinct CDR3 sequences, approximately 15% recorded once. This specimen consisted of PBMCs, mostly from graft donor cells, obtained 360 days after TCRalphabeta/CD19-depleted stem cell transplant. Receptor source: a male patient younger than 18 who had a stem cell transplant for acute lymphoblastic leukemia, so the T cells may come from the graft donor. The CDR3 runs from the conserved cysteine through the conserved F or W. A D gene is named only where the DNA matches it firmly. Clone size is given for some rows only: seen once, a few or many times, or a class if the clone is expanded.

j_call: TRBJ1-2
v_call: TRBV16
d_call: .
clone_size: .
cdr3_aa: CASSQWAGNYGYTF
cdr3_nt: TGTGCCAGCAGCCAATGGGCAGGGAACTATGGCTACACCTTC

j_call: TRBJ2-7
v_call: TRBV4-1
d_call: TRBD2
clone_size: few
cdr3_aa: CASSQEVAGDREQYF
cdr3_nt: TGCGCCAGCAGCCAAGAGGTAGCGGGAGACCGGGAGCAGTACTTC

j_call: TRBJ1-1
v_call: TRBV7-3
d_call: .
clone_size: .
cdr3_aa: CASSLGAGVGAAFF
cdr3_nt: TGTGCCAGCAGCTTAGGGGCAGGGGTAGGGGCGGCTTTCTTT

j_call: TRBJ2-1
v_call: TRBV7-7
d_call: TRBD1
clone_size: .
cdr3_aa: CASGLTTGSEQFF
cdr3_nt: TGTGCCAGCGGATTAACGACAGGGTCTGAGCAGTTCTTC

j_call: TRBJ2-1
v_call: TRBV5-1
d_call: .
clone_size: many
cdr3_aa: CASSWDFSSYNEQFF
cdr3_nt: TGCGCCAGCAGCTGGGACTTCTCCTCCTACAATGAGCAGTTCTTC

j_call: TRBJ1-3
v_call: TRBV20-1
d_call: .
clone_size: few
cdr3_aa: CSARLVEGNTIYF
cdr3_nt: TGCAGTGCTAGACTGGTGGAGGGAAACACCATATATTTT

j_call: TRBJ2-4
v_call: TRBV7-8
d_call: .
clone_size: few
cdr3_aa: CASSLGRQGGLAKNIQYF
cdr3_nt: TGTGCCAGCAGCTTAGGGAGACAGGGAGGGCTAGCCAAAAACATTCAGTACTTC

j_call: TRBJ2-1
v_call: TRBV7-3
d_call: .
clone_size: many
cdr3_aa: CASSLTSGGGSEQFF
cdr3_nt: TGTGCCAGCAGCTTAACCTCCGGAGGAGGGAGTGAGCAGTTCTTC

j_call: TRBJ2-1
v_call: TRBV12-3/TRBV12-4
d_call: .
clone_size: few
cdr3_aa: CASSPSIEQFF
cdr3_nt: TGTGCCAGCAGTCCGAGTATTGAGCAGTTCTTC

j_call: TRBJ2-1
v_call: TRBV2
d_call: .
clone_size: .
cdr3_aa: CASSDGRQFF
cdr3_nt: TGTGCCAGCAGTGATGGGCGGCAGTTCTTC

j_call: TRBJ2-2
v_call: TRBV24-1
d_call: .
clone_size: many
cdr3_aa: CATSEEGYTGELFF
cdr3_nt: TGTGCCACCAGTGAAGAGGGCTACACCGGGGAGCTGTTTTTT

j_call: TRBJ2-7
v_call: TRBV4-1
d_call: .
clone_size: .
cdr3_aa: CASSRITGEQYF
cdr3_nt: TGCGCCAGCAGTCGAATCACCGGCGAGCAGTACTTC

j_call: TRBJ2-7
v_call: TRBV12-3/TRBV12-4
d_call: TRBD2
clone_size: .
cdr3_aa: CASIPAGRREQYF
cdr3_nt: TGTGCCAGCATCCCCGCCGGGAGGCGCGAGCAGTACTTC

j_call: TRBJ2-2
v_call: TRBV5-1
d_call: TRBD1
clone_size: few
cdr3_aa: CATRTGWDTGELFF
cdr3_nt: TGCGCCACCAGGACAGGGTGGGACACCGGGGAGCTGTTTTTT

j_call: TRBJ2-3
v_call: TRBV20-1
d_call: TRBD2
clone_size: many
cdr3_aa: CSAQTSGRTWSTDTQYF
cdr3_nt: TGCAGTGCTCAGACTAGCGGGAGGACCTGGAGCACAGATACGCAGTATTTT

j_call: TRBJ2-7
v_call: TRBV12-3/TRBV12-4
d_call: .
clone_size: .
cdr3_aa: CASRRYRDPTYEQYF
cdr3_nt: TGTGCCAGCAGGCGTTACAGGGACCCAACCTACGAGCAGTACTTC

j_call: TRBJ2-3
v_call: TRBV20-1
d_call: TRBD2
clone_size: few
cdr3_aa: CSARERTSGRSADTQYF
cdr3_nt: TGCAGTGCTAGAGAGCGGACTAGCGGGAGAAGTGCAGATACGCAGTATTTT

j_call: TRBJ2-7
v_call: TRBV12-3/TRBV12-4
d_call: TRBD1
clone_size: few
cdr3_aa: CASNDRGPTYEQYF
cdr3_nt: TGTGCCAGCAACGACAGGGGACCCACCTACGAGCAGTACTTC

j_call: TRBJ2-2
v_call: TRBV6-4
d_call: .
clone_size: .
cdr3_aa: CASRTNTGELFF
cdr3_nt: TGTGCCAGCAGAACTAACACCGGGGAGCTGTTTTTT

j_call: TRBJ2-3
v_call: TRBV11-2
d_call: .
clone_size: .
cdr3_aa: CASRNQSPSDTQYF
cdr3_nt: TGTGCCAGCAGAAACCAATCACCTTCAGATACGCAGTATTTT

j_call: TRBJ2-3
v_call: TRBV29-1
d_call: TRBD2
clone_size: few
cdr3_aa: CSGKREGTDTQYF
cdr3_nt: TGCAGCGGCAAGCGGGAGGGTACAGATACGCAGTATTTT

j_call: TRBJ1-6
v_call: TRBV7-2
d_call: TRBD1
clone_size: .
cdr3_aa: CASSWDSVNSPLHF
cdr3_nt: TGTGCCAGCAGCTGGGACAGCGTTAATTCACCCCTCCACTTT

j_call: TRBJ2-3
v_call: TRBV7-9
d_call: .
clone_size: .
cdr3_aa: CASSLVARYTDTQYF
cdr3_nt: TGTGCCAGCAGCTTAGTCGCTAGATACACAGATACGCAGTATTTT

j_call: TRBJ1-5
v_call: TRBV20-1
d_call: .
clone_size: many
cdr3_aa: CSARDSRRSNSNQPQHF
cdr3_nt: TGCAGTGCTAGAGATAGCCGGAGGTCTAATAGCAATCAGCCCCAGCATTTT

j_call: TRBJ2-1
v_call: TRBV4-1
d_call: TRBD2
clone_size: .
cdr3_aa: CASSHLVAGLSYNEQFF
cdr3_nt: TGCGCCAGCAGCCACCTAGTAGCGGGGCTCTCCTACAATGAGCAGTTCTTC

j_call: TRBJ2-1
v_call: TRBV12-3/TRBV12-4
d_call: .
clone_size: many
cdr3_aa: CASSRPGDWVYNEQFF
cdr3_nt: TGTGCCAGCAGTCGCCCAGGGGACTGGGTTTACAATGAGCAGTTCTTC